This entry describes one T cell receptor (beta chain). The protocol was immunoSEQ multiplex PCR, while the TCRdb copy is restricted to in-frame clones and leaves out a portion. In the table there are 40,000 or so clones, under 95% of which are singletons. The sample comes from a study of T cell changes during pregnancy in multiple sclerosis. V dropped 3 bases and J dropped 0 bases, with 12 bases sitting between them. Germline V gene data show CDR1 as LNHNV and CDR2 as YYDKDF (reference sequence). The CDR3 sequence is 16 residues long. The chain combines TRBV15 with TRBJ1-5, with D maybe TRBD1 (5 bases). This receptor was identified in a female donor in good health, enrolled as a control in a pregnancy study. The sequencing here drew on peripheral blood, taken in the third trimester of pregnancy. Here the CDR3 reads CATSRGRRFSNQPQHF. The CDR3 bases are TGTGCCACCAGCAGGGGGCGCCGATTTAGCAATCAGCCCCAGCATTTT.